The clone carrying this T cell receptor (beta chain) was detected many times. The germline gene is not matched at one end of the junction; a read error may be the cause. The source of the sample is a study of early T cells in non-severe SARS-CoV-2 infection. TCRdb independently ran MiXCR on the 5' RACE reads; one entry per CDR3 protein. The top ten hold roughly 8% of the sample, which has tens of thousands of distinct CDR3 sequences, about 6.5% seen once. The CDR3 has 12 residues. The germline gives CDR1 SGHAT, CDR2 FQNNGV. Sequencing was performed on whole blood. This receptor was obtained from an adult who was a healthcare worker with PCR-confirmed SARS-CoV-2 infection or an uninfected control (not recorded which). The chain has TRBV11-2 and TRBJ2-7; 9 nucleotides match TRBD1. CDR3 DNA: TGTGCCAGCAGCTTAGGTCCGGGACAGGGCCACTTC. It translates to CASSLGPGQGHF.